The 10 T cell receptor beta chains presented below share a single source sample, sequenced in a study of vaccination and CD4 T cells after COVID-19. The Oncomine TCR Beta short-read assay sequenced DNA from cultured CD4+ T cells. TCRdb recomputed calls from the PCR reads with MiXCR, one row per CDR3 protein. The profile shows roughly 20,000 distinct CDR3 sequences, roughly half of them singletons. These receptors have no identified antigens. Treatment noted: roughly 10-day PBMC culture with coronavirus spike peptide pools or control peptides (ViraFEST assay). What was sequenced was CD4+ T cells from blood, cultured in vitro. The receptors shown here come from a human donor who had recovered from COVID-19.

This rearrangement joins TRBV27 to TRBJ2-3, with 9 bases aligning to TRBD2. Per the germline V gene, CDR1 is MNHEY and CDR2 is SMNVEV (reference sequence). The CDR3 loop spans 17 amino acids. Trimming removed 2 bases from V and 8 bases from J; junction bases left unmatched: 14. CDR3 bases: TGTGCCAGCAGTTTACAGTGGAGGCTAGCGGGAAAGGTTACGCAGTATTTT. Protein sequence: CASSLQWRLAGKVTQYF.

This sequence joins TRBV20-1 and TRBJ2-1; D is perhaps TRBD2 (6 bases). The last part of the DNA fits TRBJ2-7 better; the J call may be wrong. CDR1 is DFQATT, CDR2 SNEGSKA, per germline (reference sequence). The CDR3 is 14 amino acids. The CDR3 DNA reads TGCAGTGCTAGGGATTCAGGGAGGAACTACGAGCAGTACTTC. As protein: CSARDSGRNYEQYF.

This clonotype appeared a few times. This rearrangement joins TRBV11-3 to TRBJ2-3, with 8 positions matching TRBD2. V was pared by 3 bases and J by 3 bases, with 5 bases of the junction left unmatched. Germline CDR1 is SGHNT and CDR2 is YENEEA. This CDR3 region has 15 residues. The CDR3 sequence is CASSLGLEWTDTQYF. DNA for the CDR3: TGTGCCAGCAGCTTGGGACTAGAATGGACAGATACGCAGTATTTT.

The chain uses TRBV19 and TRBJ1-2; D is unclear. This CDR3 comprises 14 residues. In germline, CDR1 is LNHDA, CDR2 SQIVND (reference sequence). As DNA, the CDR3 is TGTGCTGCTAGGGAGGCAGCCCTAACCTATGGCTACACCTTC. Translation: CAAREAALTYGYTF.

The chain carries TRBV12-3 or TRBV12-4 and TRBJ2-7; D gene unclear. The CDR3 loop spans 15 amino acids. Trimming removed 3 bases from V and 2 bases from J, with 14 bases in between. CDR3 in amino acids: CASSFRDSTPYEQYF. The CDR3 DNA follows: TGTGCCAGCAGTTTTAGGGATTCGACCCCCTACGAGCAGTACTTC.

The chain is built from TRBV7-2 and TRBJ2-1, with D possibly being TRBD2 (5 bases). Looked up from germline, CDR1 is SGHTA and CDR2 is FQGNSA. The V and J ends lost 8 bases and 6 bases respectively, with 14 bases between them. The CDR3 contains 13 residues. Written as DNA, the CDR3 is TGTGCCAGCGGGCTAGCTGAAAGCAATGAGCAGTTCTTC. Translation gives CASGLAESNEQFF. Complete variable domain (other parts from reference TRBV7-2 and TRBJ2-1): GAGVSQSPSNKVTEKGKDVELRCDPISGHTALYWYRQSLGQGLEFLIYFQGNSAPDKSGLPSDRFSAERTGGSVSTLTIQRTQQEDSAVYLCASGLAESNEQFFGPGTRLTVL.

This clonotype was picked up a small number of times. The chain is built from TRBV6-5 and TRBJ2-2; no clear D. CDR1 and CDR2 (germline): MNHEY, SVGAGI. The CDR3 runs to 15 residues. V was shortened by 3 bases and J by 3 bases, with 11 bases between the two germline ends. The CDR3 DNA is TGTGCCAGCAGTTATAGGGCATCGGACACCGGGGAGCTGTTTTTT. This translates into CASSYRASDTGELFF.

The J gene is TRBJ1-5, the V gene TRBV3-1; D is perhaps TRBD1 (5 bases). The V gene lost 0 bases and the J gene lost 4 bases, with 10 bases spanning the gap. The length of the CDR3 is 15 residues. Germline V gene lookup returns CDR1 LGHDT and CDR2 YNNKEL (reference sequence). The CDR3 reads CASSQDGTGNQPQHF. CDR3 sequence (DNA): TGTGCCAGCAGCCAAGATGGGACGGGAAATCAGCCCCAGCATTTT.

The V gene is TRBV20-1, the J gene TRBJ1-2; D is ambiguous. This CDR3 comprises 13 residues. Trimming took off 6 bases at V and 7 bases at J, with 18 bases between the two ends. Germline lookup yields CDR1 DFQATT and CDR2 SNEGSKA (reference sequence). In DNA form, the CDR3 reads TGCAGTGCCCCTGGGCCCGCGCCATCTGGCTACACCTTC. It yields the protein CSAPGPAPSGYTF.

V gene TRBV27 combines with J gene TRBJ1-5; TRBD1 might be the D (6 bases). CDR3 length: 12 amino acids. Germline loops: CDR1 MNHEY, CDR2 SMNVEV (reference sequence). Between the trimmed V and J ends, which lost 6 bases and 5 bases, there was a span of 8 bases. The CDR3 sequence is CASRTGDQPQHF. The CDR3 DNA reads TGTGCCAGCAGGACAGGTGATCAGCCCCAGCATTTT.